The rows below give T cell receptor beta chains drawn from one sample of a study of T cell responses to AZD1222 COVID-19 vaccine. Sequencing used immunoSEQ multiplex PCR; TCRdb keeps in-frame clones, though not all of them. The sample lists approximately 140,000 clones, about nine tenths occurring once. The input for sequencing was peripheral blood, taken on day 0 of AZD1222 vaccination. These receptors were obtained from an adult in good health. CDR3s include the opening cysteine and the closing phenylalanine or tryptophan. Fields, in order: V gene, D gene, clone size, J gene, CDR3 protein, CDR3 DNA. D genes are given only for firm matches. Clone sizes are given selectively: once, few, many, or a class where the clone is expanded.

V: TRBV5-1
D: -
size: -
J: TRBJ2-7
CDR3: CASSFQASSVYEQYF
DNA: TGCGCCAGCAGCTTTCAGGCTAGCTCGGTCTACGAGCAGTACTTC

V: TRBV20-1
D: TRBD2
size: -
J: TRBJ2-5
CDR3: CSASWTSEETQYF
DNA: TGCAGTGCTAGTTGGACTAGCGAAGAGACCCAGTACTTC

V: TRBV18
D: TRBD2
size: once
J: TRBJ2-5
CDR3: CASSPEMRELSTQYF
DNA: TGTGCCAGCTCACCAGAAATGCGGGAGTTGTCGACCCAGTACTTC

V: TRBV6-5
D: TRBD1
size: -
J: TRBJ1-6
CDR3: CASWDRGPRALHF
DNA: TGTGCCAGTTGGGACAGGGGCCCTCGGGCCCTCCACTTT

V: TRBV2
D: TRBD2
size: -
J: TRBJ2-1
CDR3: CASSVAGVYNEQFF
DNA: TGTGCCAGCAGCGTAGCGGGCGTCTACAATGAGCAGTTCTTC

V: TRBV27
D: TRBD2
size: few
J: TRBJ2-1
CDR3: CASSSGGVSYNEQFF
DNA: TGTGCCAGCAGCTCGGGGGGAGTCAGCTACAATGAGCAGTTCTTC

V: TRBV5-1
D: -
size: -
J: TRBJ2-4
CDR3: CASSLGQILAKNIQYF
DNA: TGCGCCAGCAGCTTAGGGCAGATTCTAGCCAAAAACATTCAGTACTTC

V: TRBV7-9
D: -
size: -
J: TRBJ2-3
CDR3: CASSLGQGHTDTQYF
DNA: TGTGCCAGCAGCTTAGGGCAGGGACACACAGATACGCAGTATTTT

V: TRBV5-1
D: TRBD1
size: -
J: TRBJ1-2
CDR3: CASSWDRGGYGYTF
DNA: TGCGCCAGCAGCTGGGACAGGGGTGGATATGGCTACACCTTC

V: TRBV2
D: -
size: -
J: TRBJ2-3
CDR3: CASSDMGTDTQYF
DNA: TGTGCCAGCAGTGATATGGGAACAGATACGCAGTATTTT

V: TRBV7-9
D: TRBD1
size: -
J: TRBJ1-2
CDR3: CASRPNFLTGSNYGYTF
DNA: TGTGCCAGCAGACCCAACTTCTTGACAGGGAGTAACTATGGCTACACCTTC

V: TRBV6-5
D: -
size: -
J: TRBJ2-2
CDR3: CASRTLAGDTGELFF
DNA: TGTGCCAGCAGGACCCTAGCCGGGGACACCGGGGAGCTGTTTTTT

V: TRBV9
D: TRBD1
size: -
J: TRBJ1-3
CDR3: CASSPPGTARNTIYF
DNA: TGTGCCAGCAGCCCTCCCGGGACAGCTAGAAACACCATATATTTT

V: TRBV5-5
D: TRBD1
size: -
J: TRBJ2-7
CDR3: CASSSSGDSIYEQYF
DNA: TGTGCCAGCAGCTCCTCCGGGGACAGCATTTACGAGCAGTACTTC

V: TRBV7-3
D: -
size: many
J: TRBJ1-1
CDR3: CASSQRSGSTAFF
DNA: TGTGCCAGCAGTCAAAGGTCGGGGTCCACAGCTTTCTTT

V: TRBV24-1
D: -
size: -
J: TRBJ2-3
CDR3: CATSDFVDTQYF
DNA: TGTGCCACCAGTGATTTTGTGGATACGCAGTATTTT

V: TRBV6-2/TRBV6-3
D: -
size: few
J: TRBJ2-7
CDR3: CASSSPGAALEQYF
DNA: TGTGCCAGCAGTTCGCCAGGGGCAGCCCTCGAGCAGTACTTC

V: TRBV24-1
D: -
size: -
J: TRBJ2-2
CDR3: CATRRDSNTGELFF
DNA: TGTGCCACCAGGAGGGACTCGAACACCGGGGAGCTGTTTTTT

V: TRBV2
D: -
size: -
J: TRBJ1-2
CDR3: CASSFPGRSMAGYTF
DNA: TGTGCCAGCAGTTTTCCGGGACGTTCGATGGCTGGCTACACCTTC

V: TRBV7-8
D: TRBD2
size: -
J: TRBJ2-7
CDR3: CASSLGGLAGPYEQYF
DNA: TGTGCCAGCAGCTTGGGAGGACTAGCGGGACCCTACGAGCAGTACTTC

V: TRBV9
D: -
size: -
J: TRBJ1-6
CDR3: CASSEGGGGNVYSPLHF
DNA: TGTGCCAGCAGCGAAGGCGGGGGGGGAAACGTGTATTCACCCCTCCACTTT

V: TRBV4-3
D: -
size: once
J: TRBJ2-7
CDR3: CASSQVMAAESYEQYF
DNA: TGCGCCAGCAGCCAAGTAATGGCAGCCGAATCCTACGAGCAGTACTTC

V: TRBV6-2/TRBV6-3
D: TRBD1
size: -
J: TRBJ1-5
CDR3: CASSYHRTGSNQPQHF
DNA: TGTGCCAGCAGTTACCATAGGACAGGGAGCAATCAGCCCCAGCATTTT

V: TRBV28
D: TRBD2
size: -
J: TRBJ2-7
CDR3: CASSNLAGGPGHYEQYF
DNA: TGTGCCAGCAGTAATCTAGCGGGAGGGCCGGGTCACTACGAGCAGTACTTC

V: TRBV28
D: -
size: -
J: TRBJ1-2
CDR3: CASSQLTAEGTLDLGMGGYTF
DNA: TGTGCCAGCAGTCAGTTGACCGCCGAGGGAACCCTAGATTTGGGTATGGGGGGCTACACCTTC

V: TRBV19
D: -
size: -
J: TRBJ1-1
CDR3: CASSERLNTEAFF
DNA: TGTGCCAGTAGTGAGCGGCTGAACACTGAAGCTTTCTTT

V: TRBV27
D: -
size: few
J: TRBJ1-2
CDR3: CASSLSPGSHYGYTF
DNA: TGTGCCAGCAGTTTATCACCAGGGTCCCACTATGGCTACACCTTC

V: TRBV29-1
D: -
size: once
J: TRBJ2-5
CDR3: CSVFLLETQYF
DNA: TGCAGCGTTTTTCTGCTAGAGACCCAGTACTTC

V: TRBV19
D: TRBD1
size: -
J: TRBJ1-1
CDR3: CASSTQDRGRTEAFF
DNA: TGTGCCAGTAGTACACAGGACAGGGGGCGAACTGAAGCTTTCTTT

V: TRBV6-6
D: -
size: once
J: TRBJ2-3
CDR3: CASSYSAFSSTDTQYF
DNA: TGTGCCAGCAGTTACTCGGCGTTCTCTAGCACAGATACGCAGTATTTT

V: TRBV4-1
D: TRBD1
size: few
J: TRBJ2-7
CDR3: CASSTRQGSYEQYF
DNA: TGCGCCAGCAGCACCCGACAGGGCTCCTACGAGCAGTACTTC

V: TRBV19
D: TRBD1
size: once
J: TRBJ1-2
CDR3: CASSMGTGAGYGYTF
DNA: TGTGCCAGTAGTATGGGGACAGGGGCCGGATATGGCTACACCTTC

V: TRBV27
D: -
size: -
J: TRBJ2-7
CDR3: CASRTSGAGDPREQYF
DNA: TGTGCCAGCAGGACCTCGGGGGCGGGAGATCCCCGCGAGCAGTACTTC

V: TRBV4-1
D: -
size: -
J: TRBJ2-3
CDR3: CASSHNQQVPDTQYF
DNA: TGCGCCAGCAGCCACAACCAACAGGTCCCAGATACGCAGTATTTT

V: TRBV18
D: TRBD1
size: -
J: TRBJ1-2
CDR3: CASSEGQGGYGYTF
DNA: TGTGCCAGCTCCGAAGGACAGGGCGGCTATGGCTACACCTTC

V: TRBV5-6
D: TRBD1
size: -
J: TRBJ1-2
CDR3: CASSLALGTGGLYGYTF
DNA: TGTGCCAGCAGCTTGGCCCTCGGGACAGGGGGCTTGTATGGCTACACCTTC